This TCR beta chain was identified in a study of blood T cell repertoires in COVID-19. Study background: Sample material is recorded as cDNA or gDNA derived from T cells, B-cell-depleted T cells, or PBMCs.

CDR1 MDHEN and CDR2 SYDVKM come from the germline V gene. The CDR3 is 16 amino acids. V lost 5 bases to trimming and J lost 2 bases; unmatched junction nucleotides: 8. The assay was immunoSEQ multiplex PCR, and TCRdb's table has in-frame clones only and misses some. This sample carries 90,000 to 150,000 clones, 85% of them seen once, and the ten largest clones take roughly 3.9%. The TCR sequence derives from a man between 60 and 75 years old with acute or convalescent COVID-19. Material for sequencing was peripheral blood. The chain is built from TRBV28 and TRBJ2-3; 9 bases line up with TRBD1. Written as DNA, the CDR3 is TGTGCCAGCAGTGCCACCGGGACAGGGACCACAGATACGCAGTATTTT. Its translation is CASSATGTGTTDTQYF.